This T cell receptor beta chain appears in the sequencing data of a study of CD8 T cells in ankylosing spondylitis. Quantitative 5'-RACE with molecular barcodes generated TCR beta libraries. TCRdb analysed the 5' RACE reads with MiXCR anew, one entry per CDR3 protein. The profile shows around 130,000 distinct CDR3 sequences, over 15% of them singletons. This clonotype appeared a few times. Its antigen is not identified. General observations from the study: Blood of patients with ankylosing spondylitis appeared to be characterized by a TCR beta motif of several highly homologous variants. Matched ankylosing spondylitis synovial fluid reportedly showed significant enrichment of disease-linked clones.

V was clipped by 8 bases and J by 5 bases, with 18 bases between them. The CDR3 loop spans 13 amino acids. CDR1 and CDR2 from the germline V gene are DFQATT and SNEGSKA (reference sequence). Sequenced input: blood, either unsorted or a sorted T cell fraction (not recorded which). This clonotype originated in a male donor with ankylosing spondylitis. The genes are TRBV20-1 and TRBJ1-2; D is perhaps TRBD1 (6 bases). The CDR3 DNA sequence: TGCAGTCCCGAGATGGGGGCAGATTATGGCTACACCTTC. The encoded protein is CSPEMGADYGYTF.